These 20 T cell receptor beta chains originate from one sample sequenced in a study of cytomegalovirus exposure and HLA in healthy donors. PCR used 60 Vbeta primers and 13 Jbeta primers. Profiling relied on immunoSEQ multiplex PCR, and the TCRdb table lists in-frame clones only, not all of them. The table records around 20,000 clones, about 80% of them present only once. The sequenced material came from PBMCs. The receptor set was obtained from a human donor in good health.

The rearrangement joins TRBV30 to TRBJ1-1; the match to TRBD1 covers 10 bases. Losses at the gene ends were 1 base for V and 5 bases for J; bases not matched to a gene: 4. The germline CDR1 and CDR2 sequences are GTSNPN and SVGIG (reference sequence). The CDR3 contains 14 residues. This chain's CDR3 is CAWSGTGGRTEAFF. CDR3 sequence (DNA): TGTGCCTGGAGTGGGACAGGGGGGCGAACTGAAGCTTTCTTT.

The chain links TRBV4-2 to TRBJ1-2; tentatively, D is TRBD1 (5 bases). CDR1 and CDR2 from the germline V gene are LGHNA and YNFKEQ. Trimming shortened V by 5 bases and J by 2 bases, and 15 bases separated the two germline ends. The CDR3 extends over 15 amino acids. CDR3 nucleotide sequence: TGTGCCAGCAGCGAAGGCGAAGGGGTGAACTATGGCTACACCTTC. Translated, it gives CASSEGEGVNYGYTF.

This CDR3 is CASSESWGAAYEQYF. Written as DNA, the CDR3 is TGTGCCAGCAGTGAATCGTGGGGAGCGGCGTACGAGCAGTACTTC. V and J are TRBV2 and TRBJ2-7, with a possible D match to TRBD2 (5 bases). The germline V gene has CDR1 SNHLY and CDR2 FYNNEI. Trimming took off 2 bases at V and 4 bases at J, with 15 bases between the two ends. This CDR3 is 15 amino acids long.

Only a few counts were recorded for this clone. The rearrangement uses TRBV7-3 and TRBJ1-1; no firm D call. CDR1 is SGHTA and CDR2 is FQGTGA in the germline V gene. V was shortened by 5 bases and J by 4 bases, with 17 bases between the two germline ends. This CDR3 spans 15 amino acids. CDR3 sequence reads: CASSPQLGKATEAFF. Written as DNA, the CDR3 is TGTGCCAGCAGCCCACAGTTGGGTAAAGCCACTGAAGCTTTCTTT.

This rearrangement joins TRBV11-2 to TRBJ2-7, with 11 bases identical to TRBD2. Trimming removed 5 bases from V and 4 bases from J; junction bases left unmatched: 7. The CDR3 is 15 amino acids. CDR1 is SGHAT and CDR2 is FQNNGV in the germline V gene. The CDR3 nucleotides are TGTGCCAGCAGCACTCGACTAGCGGGACAGTACGAGCAGTACTTC. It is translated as CASSTRLAGQYEQYF.

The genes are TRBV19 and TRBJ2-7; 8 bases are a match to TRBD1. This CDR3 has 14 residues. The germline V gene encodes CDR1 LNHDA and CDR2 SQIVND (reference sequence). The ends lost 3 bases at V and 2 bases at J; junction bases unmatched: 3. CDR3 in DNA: TGTGCCAGTAGTATCACAGGGGGGCCCTACGAGCAGTACTTC. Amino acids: CASSITGGPYEQYF.

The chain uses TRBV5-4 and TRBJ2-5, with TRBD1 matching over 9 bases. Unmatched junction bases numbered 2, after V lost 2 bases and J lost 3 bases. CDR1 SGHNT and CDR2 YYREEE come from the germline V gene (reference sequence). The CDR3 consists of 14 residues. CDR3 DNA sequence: TGTGCCAGCAGCTTAGGGACAGGGAAAGAGACCCAGTACTTC. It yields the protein CASSLGTGKETQYF.

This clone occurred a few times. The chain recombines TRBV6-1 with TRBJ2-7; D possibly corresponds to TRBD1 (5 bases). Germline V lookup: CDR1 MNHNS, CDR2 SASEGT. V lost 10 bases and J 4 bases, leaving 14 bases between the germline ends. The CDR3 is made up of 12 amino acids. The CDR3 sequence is CATIPQGYEQYF. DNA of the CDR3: TGTGCCACCATTCCGCAGGGATACGAGCAGTACTTC.

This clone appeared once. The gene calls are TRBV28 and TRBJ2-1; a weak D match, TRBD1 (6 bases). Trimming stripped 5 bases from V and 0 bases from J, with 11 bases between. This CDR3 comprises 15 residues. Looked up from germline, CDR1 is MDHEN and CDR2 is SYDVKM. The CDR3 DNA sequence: TGTGCCAGCAGTCGGGACACCAGCTCCTACAATGAGCAGTTCTTC. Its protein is CASSRDTSSYNEQFF.

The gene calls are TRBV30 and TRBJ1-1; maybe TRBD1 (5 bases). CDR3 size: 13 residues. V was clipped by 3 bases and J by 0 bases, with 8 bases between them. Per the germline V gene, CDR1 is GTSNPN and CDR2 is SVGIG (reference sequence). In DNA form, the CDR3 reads TGTGCCTGGAGCCTAGGGGTGAACACTGAAGCTTTCTTT. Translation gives CAWSLGVNTEAFF.

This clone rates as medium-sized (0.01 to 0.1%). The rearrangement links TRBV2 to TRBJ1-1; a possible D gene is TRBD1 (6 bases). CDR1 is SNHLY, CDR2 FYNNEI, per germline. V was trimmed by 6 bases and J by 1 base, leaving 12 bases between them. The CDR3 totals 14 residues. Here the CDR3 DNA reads TGTGCCAGCAGCCTAATACAGGGGAACACTGAAGCTTTCTTT. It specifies CASSLIQGNTEAFF.

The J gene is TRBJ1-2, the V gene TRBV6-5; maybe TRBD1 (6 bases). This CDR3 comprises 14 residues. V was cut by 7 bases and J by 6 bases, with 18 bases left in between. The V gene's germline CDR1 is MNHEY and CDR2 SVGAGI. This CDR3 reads CASNRDTEGHGYTF. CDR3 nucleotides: TGTGCCAGCAACCGGGACACCGAGGGCCATGGCTACACCTTC.

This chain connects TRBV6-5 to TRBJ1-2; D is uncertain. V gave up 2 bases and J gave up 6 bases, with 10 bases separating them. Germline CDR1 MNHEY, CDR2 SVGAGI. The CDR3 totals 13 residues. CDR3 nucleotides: TGTGCCAGCAGTTACGGGCCCCGCGATGGCTACACCTTC. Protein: CASSYGPRDGYTF.

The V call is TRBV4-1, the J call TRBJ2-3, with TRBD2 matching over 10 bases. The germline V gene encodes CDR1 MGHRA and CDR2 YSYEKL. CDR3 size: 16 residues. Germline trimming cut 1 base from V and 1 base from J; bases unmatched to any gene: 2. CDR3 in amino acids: CASSQAGTSGTDTQYF. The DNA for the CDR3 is TGCGCCAGCAGCCAAGCCGGGACTAGCGGCACAGATACGCAGTATTTT.

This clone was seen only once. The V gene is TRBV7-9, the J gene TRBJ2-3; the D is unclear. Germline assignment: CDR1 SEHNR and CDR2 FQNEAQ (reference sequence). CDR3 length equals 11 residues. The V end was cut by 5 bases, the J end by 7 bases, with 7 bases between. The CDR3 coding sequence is TGTGCCAGCAGCCCCGGGTATACGCAGTATTTT. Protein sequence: CASSPGYTQYF. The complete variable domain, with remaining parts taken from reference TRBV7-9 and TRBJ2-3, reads DTGVSQNPRHKITKRGQNVTFRCDPISEHNRLYWYRQTLGQGPEFLTYFQNEAQLEKSRLLSDRFSAERPKGSFSTLEIQRTEQGDSAMYLCASSPGYTQYFGPGTRLTVL.

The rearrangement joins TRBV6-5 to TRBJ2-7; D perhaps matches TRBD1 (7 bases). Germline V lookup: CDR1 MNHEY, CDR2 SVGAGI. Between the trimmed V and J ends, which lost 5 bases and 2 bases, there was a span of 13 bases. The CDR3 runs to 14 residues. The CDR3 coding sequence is TGTGCCAGCAGTCGGAGGGGGCCCCCCTACGAGCAGTACTTC. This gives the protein CASSRRGPPYEQYF.

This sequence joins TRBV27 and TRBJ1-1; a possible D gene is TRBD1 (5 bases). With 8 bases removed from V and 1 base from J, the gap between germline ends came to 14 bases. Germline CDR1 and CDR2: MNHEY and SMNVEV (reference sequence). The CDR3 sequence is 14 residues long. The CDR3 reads CASQHGAPNTEAFF. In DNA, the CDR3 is TGTGCCAGCCAGCATGGGGCCCCGAACACTGAAGCTTTCTTT.

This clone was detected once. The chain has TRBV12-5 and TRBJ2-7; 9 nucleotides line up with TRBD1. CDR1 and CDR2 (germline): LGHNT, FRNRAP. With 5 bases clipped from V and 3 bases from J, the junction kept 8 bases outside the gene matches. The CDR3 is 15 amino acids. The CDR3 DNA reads TGTGCTAGTGGTCCTCCGGGACAGGGAGACTACGAGCAGTACTTC. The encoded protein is CASGPPGQGDYEQYF.

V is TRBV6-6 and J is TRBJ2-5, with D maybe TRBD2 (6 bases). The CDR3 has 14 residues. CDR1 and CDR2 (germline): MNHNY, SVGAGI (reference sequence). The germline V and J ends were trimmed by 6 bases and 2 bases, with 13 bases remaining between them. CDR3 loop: CASSRTGGQETQYF. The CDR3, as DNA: TGTGCCAGCAGCCGAACCGGGGGTCAAGAGACCCAGTACTTC.

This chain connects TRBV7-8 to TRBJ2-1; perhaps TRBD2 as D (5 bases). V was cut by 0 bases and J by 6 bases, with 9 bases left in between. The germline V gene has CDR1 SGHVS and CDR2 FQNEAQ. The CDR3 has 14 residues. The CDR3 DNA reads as TGTGCCAGCAGCTTAGCTAGGGAGTCCAATGAGCAGTTCTTC. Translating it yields CASSLARESNEQFF.